The sequence of this TCR beta chain was determined in a study of blood T cell repertoires in COVID-19 (dated by TCRdb to between 2020 and 2021). Regarding the study in general: Samples covering the acute and convalescent phases of COVID-19 were provided by collaborators in the United States, Italy and Spain. The prospective study material was composed of cDNA or gDNA derived from T cells, B-cell-depleted T cells, or PBMCs. Deeply sampled blood TCRbeta repertoires from subjects exposed to, actively infected with, or recovered from COVID-19 were included in the dataset. The repertoires were released in a freely available public database intended as a resource for research on the immune response to SARS-CoV-2. The samples were drawn from two sources: the first 160 participants of the ongoing ImmuneRACE study, and 1,000 to 1,500 subjects contributed by 6 global collaborators. The sample metadata nearly always contained a de-identified subject ID, COVID-19 status, age in years and sex. Where available, HLA class I and class II types were taken from metadata supplied by the sample provider and were not determined by assay-based typing. What the study reported, not specific to this receptor: Clinical and demographic metadata were provided uncurated, with the amount varying by source and participant.

In Seattle, one collaborating source enrolled patients while the infection was active and tracked those patients longitudinally over the course of disease. Whole blood was collected in K2EDTA tubes by collaborating institutions according to the institutions' own protocols. For TCRbeta analysis, collaborators shipped samples as frozen whole blood, isolated PBMCs, or DNA extracted from either of those sample types. This clone was seen once. The clone's antigen remains unknown. Base quality data are lacking; no much larger clone is found one base away. TCRbeta CDR3 regions were amplified from genomic DNA using the immunoSEQ Assay, a bias-controlled multiplex PCR. For the original study's pipeline: The number of nucleated cells in each sample was estimated by amplification of reference gene primers within the assay. To quantify the absolute abundance of each unique TCRbeta CDR3 rearrangement, sequence reads were collapsed and filtered. For each sample, productive Simpson clonality was calculated as the square root of Simpson's diversity index over productive rearrangements. Entries here come from immuneACCESS through TCRdb and include only in-frame sequences with V and J called. Some clones fail to appear in such tables; in the studies checked, an unresolved V gene covers under half of the shortfall, and the cause of the remainder is unknown. For V, J and clone size, that table is used; D and trimming come from the DNA. A total of 300,000 to 350,000 clones appear in this sample, 80% to 90% of them only once. 7.5% to 10% of the sample is held by the ten biggest clonotypes.

This TCR was recovered from a man in his thirties or forties with COVID-19, enrolled during active disease. The sample was peripheral blood.

The nucleotide sequence reads as follows: TGTGCCAGCAGTGACAGGTACCAGACTAGCACAGATACGCAGTATTTT. It translates to CASSDRYQTSTDTQYF. The chain uses TRBV6-4 and TRBJ2-3, with the D gene call left open. Trimming removed 2 bases from V and 0 bases from J, leaving 12 bases between the germline ends. The germline V gene encodes CDR1 MRHNA and CDR2 SNTAGT. Inclusive of the bounding cysteine and phenylalanine, the CDR3 is 16 residues long. Only the CDR3 part of the read is kept: 48 bases, read in frame from the first base.